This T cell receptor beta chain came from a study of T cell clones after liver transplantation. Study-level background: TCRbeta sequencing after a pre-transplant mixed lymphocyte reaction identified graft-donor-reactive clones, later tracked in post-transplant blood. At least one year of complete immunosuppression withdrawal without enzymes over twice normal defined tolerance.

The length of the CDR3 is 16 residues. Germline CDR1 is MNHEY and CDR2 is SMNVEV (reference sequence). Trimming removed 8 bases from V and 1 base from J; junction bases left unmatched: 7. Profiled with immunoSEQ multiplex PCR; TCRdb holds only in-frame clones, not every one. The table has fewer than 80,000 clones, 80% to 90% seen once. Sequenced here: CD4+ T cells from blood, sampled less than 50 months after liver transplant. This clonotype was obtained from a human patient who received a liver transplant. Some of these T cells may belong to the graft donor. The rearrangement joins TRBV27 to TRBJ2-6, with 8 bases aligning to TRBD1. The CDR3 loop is CASLPWTGSGANVLTF. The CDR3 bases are TGTGCCAGCCTCCCTTGGACAGGGTCTGGGGCCAACGTCCTGACTTTC.